Listed below are T cell receptor beta chains from one sample, sequenced in a study of T-cell reconstitution after alpha-beta-depleted transplantation in children. TCRdb re-called the PCR reads with MiXCR, one entry per CDR3 protein. The table lists about 480,000 distinct CDR3 sequences, under 15% of them singletons. The sample here was PBMCs from the stem cell graft donor, taken from the stem cell graft. The receptors were sampled from a human donor who donated a stem cell graft to a child with combined immunodeficiency. CDR3s include the opening cysteine and the closing phenylalanine or tryptophan.

>TRBV5-1
CASSGTSGRFDQETQYF
>TRBV5-1
CASSSSGSLGNEQFF
>TRBV7-9
CASSLEAPQPQHF
>TRBV6-6
CASSYRRDEQFF
>TRBV6-5
CASSYGGRSNEQFF
>TRBV12-3/TRBV12-4
CASCLALLAGGASTDTQYF
>TRBV10-3
CAISEGLAGGGDEQFF
>TRBV5-1
CASSRDTHNEQFF
>TRBV6-2/TRBV6-3
CASSYTTEGETQYF
>TRBV2
CASRTGEILYNEQFF
>TRBV12-3/TRBV12-4
CASSSVGSSPLHF
>TRBV7-9
CASSFSSGRDEQYF
>TRBV9
CASSPRTGSGLLGETQYF
>TRBV11-2
CASSLVTRPGETQYF
>TRBV20-1
CSARDVPREQYF
>TRBV3-1
CASSKSGSSAYTQYF
>TRBV10-3
CAIRKQGGNEKLFF
>TRBV7-9
CASSLKGGKADTQYF
>TRBV10-3
CAISEIGPTLRIDGYTF
>TRBV24-1
CATSDTRNTEAFF
>TRBV18
CASSPPSNTDTQYF
>TRBV5-1
CASSSQGVGRNTEAFF
>TRBV5-1
CASSPGTSGPYEQYF
>TRBV4-2
CASSQGGREIDEQYF
>TRBV12-3/TRBV12-4
CASSLTVSYEQYF
>TRBV4-2
CASSQVLVGTDTQYF
>TRBV9
CASSPQQGGVYEQYF
>TRBV6-2/TRBV6-3
CASSRGQGEQYF
>TRBV12-3/TRBV12-4
CASRGQKYNEQFF
>TRBV20-1
CSARVLGYGGGSTDTQYF
>TRBV7-2
CASSFRGTDTDTQYF
>TRBV23-1
CANLTHEQYF
>TRBV20-1
CSARDQAGWGSYNEQFF
>TRBV12-3/TRBV12-4
CASSGGQQYF
>TRBV5-5
CASRKGLEQYF
>TRBV7-3
CASSLTSGGTDTQYF
>TRBV30
CAWSLIYEQYF
>TRBV25-1
CASSEGRVAYEQYF
>TRBV11-1
CASSQGRTSSGNTIYF
>TRBV6-5
CASSSTYSNQPQHF
>TRBV29-1
CSARGTSDHSYNEQFF
>TRBV5-1
CASSSGLAGTYEQYF
>TRBV6-5
CASSYSGDIGELFF
>TRBV7-2
CASSLNGHPSGNTIYF
>TRBV9
CASSPTLGHGAYNEQFF
>TRBV29-1
CSVIRGNRDTQYF